A selection of T cell receptor beta chains follows, all from one sample in a study of blood T cell repertoires in COVID-19. Profiled with immunoSEQ multiplex PCR; TCRdb holds only in-frame clones, not every one. This sample has 100,000 to 150,000 clones; roughly 85% occur once, and the top ten carry about 6.2%. Specimen: peripheral blood. Receptor source: a man aged 80 or over with active or convalescent COVID-19. Each CDR3 is given with its conserved first and last residue. The order of the fields is V gene, D gene, J gene, clone size, CDR3 protein, CDR3 DNA. A D gene is named only where the DNA matches it firmly. Size tells how often a clone was seen (once, few, many) or the class of an expanded clone, and some rows leave it out.

>TRBV30|TRBD1|TRBJ2-5|NA
CAWSVKGAGQETQYF
TGTGCCTGGAGTGTAAAGGGGGCTGGCCAAGAGACCCAGTACTTC
>TRBV28|TRBD1|TRBJ2-7|NA
CASSDRDRGYEQYF
TGTGCCAGCAGTGACCGGGACAGGGGGTACGAGCAGTACTTC
>TRBV6-2/TRBV6-3|NA|TRBJ2-2|many
CASSWGATTGELFF
TGTGCCAGCAGTTGGGGAGCGACTACCGGGGAGCTGTTTTTT
>TRBV7-3|NA|TRBJ1-1|NA
CASSLDRNTEAFF
TGTGCCAGCAGCCTCGACAGAAACACTGAAGCTTTCTTT
>TRBV3-1/TRBV3-2|TRBD2|TRBJ2-5|NA
CASSQGREVETQYF
TGTGCCAGCAGCCAAGGGCGGGAGGTTGAGACCCAGTACTTC
>TRBV5-6|TRBD2|TRBJ2-1|few
CASSLVREGLNEQFF
TGTGCCAGCAGCTTGGTAAGGGAGGGCCTTAATGAGCAGTTCTTC
>TRBV7-8|NA|TRBJ1-1|NA
CASSLPVNTEAFF
TGTGCCAGCAGCTTACCAGTGAACACTGAAGCTTTCTTT
>TRBV6-2/TRBV6-3|TRBD2|TRBJ2-1|once
CASSIMTSIANEQFF
TGTGCCAGCAGTATCATGACTAGCATTGCCAATGAGCAGTTCTTC
>TRBV6-2/TRBV6-3|TRBD2|TRBJ2-1|NA
CASSYDSASGSSYNEQFF
TGTGCCAGCAGTTACGACTCGGCTAGCGGGAGCTCCTACAATGAGCAGTTCTTC
>TRBV30|TRBD1|TRBJ1-4|NA
CALTGAGGEKLFF
TGTGCCTTGACAGGGGCCGGGGGTGAAAAACTGTTTTTT
>TRBV7-6|NA|TRBJ2-1|NA
CASSPRSDYYNEQFF
TGTGCCAGCAGCCCTCGGTCGGACTATTACAATGAGCAGTTCTTC
>TRBV29-1|TRBD1|TRBJ2-1|NA
CSVERRDRSYNEQFF
TGCAGCGTTGAACGCCGGGACAGGTCTTACAATGAGCAGTTCTTC
>TRBV11-1|NA|TRBJ2-1|NA
CASSLGPLAGNEQFF
TGTGCCAGCAGCTTAGGTCCACTAGCTGGCAATGAGCAGTTCTTC
>TRBV7-9|NA|TRBJ1-6|NA
CASSTQTGRPNSPLHF
TGTGCCAGCAGTACACAGACAGGTAGACCTAATTCACCCCTCCACTTT
>TRBV5-4|TRBD1|TRBJ2-7|few
CASSPHPGQISYEQYF
TGTGCCAGCAGCCCGCACCCGGGACAGATATCCTACGAGCAGTACTTC
>TRBV28|TRBD1|TRBJ1-1|NA
CASSFTGGDTEAFF
TGTGCCAGCAGTTTTACAGGGGGGGACACTGAAGCTTTCTTT